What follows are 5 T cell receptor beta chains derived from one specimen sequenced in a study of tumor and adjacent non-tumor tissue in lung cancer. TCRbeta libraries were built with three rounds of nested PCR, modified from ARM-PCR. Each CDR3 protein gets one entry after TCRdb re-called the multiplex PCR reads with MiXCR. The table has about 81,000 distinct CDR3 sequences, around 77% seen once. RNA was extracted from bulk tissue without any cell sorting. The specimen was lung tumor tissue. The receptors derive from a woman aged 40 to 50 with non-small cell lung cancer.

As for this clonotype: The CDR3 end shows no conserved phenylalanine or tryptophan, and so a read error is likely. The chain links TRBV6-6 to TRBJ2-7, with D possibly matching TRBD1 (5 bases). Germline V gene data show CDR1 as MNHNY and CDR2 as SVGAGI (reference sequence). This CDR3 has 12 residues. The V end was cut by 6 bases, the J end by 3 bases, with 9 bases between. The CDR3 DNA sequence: TGTGCCAGCAGACCAGGGAACTACGAGCAGTACTTA. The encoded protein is CASRPGNYEQYL.

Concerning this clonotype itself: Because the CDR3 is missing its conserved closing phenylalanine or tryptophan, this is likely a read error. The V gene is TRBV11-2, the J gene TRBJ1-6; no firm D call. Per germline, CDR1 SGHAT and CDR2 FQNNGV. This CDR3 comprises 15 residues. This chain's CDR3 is CTSSSLIGINSPLHY. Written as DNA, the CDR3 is TGTACCAGCAGTTCCCTTATAGGGATTAATTCACCCCTCCACTAT.

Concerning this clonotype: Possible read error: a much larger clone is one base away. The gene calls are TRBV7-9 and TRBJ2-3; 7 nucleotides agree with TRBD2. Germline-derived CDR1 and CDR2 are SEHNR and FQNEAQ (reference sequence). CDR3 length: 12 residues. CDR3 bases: TGTGTCAGCAGGGAGGGAGCAGATACGCAGTATTTT. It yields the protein CVSREGADTQYF.

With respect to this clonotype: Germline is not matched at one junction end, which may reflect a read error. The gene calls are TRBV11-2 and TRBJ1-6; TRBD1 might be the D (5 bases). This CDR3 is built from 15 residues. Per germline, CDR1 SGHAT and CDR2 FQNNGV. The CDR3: CASSSDGQLNSPPHF. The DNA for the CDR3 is TGTGCCAGCAGCTCGGACGGACAATTAAATTCACCCCCCCACTTT.

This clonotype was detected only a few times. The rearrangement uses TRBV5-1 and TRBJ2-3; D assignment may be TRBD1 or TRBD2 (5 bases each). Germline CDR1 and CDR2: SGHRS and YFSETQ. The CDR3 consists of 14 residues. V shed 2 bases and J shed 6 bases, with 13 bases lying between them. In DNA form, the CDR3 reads TGCGCCAGCAGCTTAACCGGGACCCCCGATACGCAGTATTTT. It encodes CASSLTGTPDTQYF.